A single sample gave rise to the 20 T cell receptor beta chains below, sequenced in a study of shared clonotypes between healthy human individuals. Terminally differentiated effector memory CD45RA+ cells were left out of the naive CD8 fraction, which was CD45RO-negative and positively selected for CCR7. Measured with immunoSEQ multiplex PCR; TCRdb has only the in-frame clones, and not every one. In the table there are roughly 2,000,000 clones, about 95% of which are singletons. The specimen sequenced was naive CD8+ T cells sorted from blood. The source is a young man in good health.

The chain links TRBV28 to TRBJ2-7; either TRBD1 or TRBD2 may supply D (5 bases each). Germline assignment: CDR1 MDHEN and CDR2 SYDVKM. This CDR3 spans 14 amino acids. With 4 bases removed from V and 1 base from J, the gap between germline ends came to 11 bases. Here the CDR3 DNA reads TGTGCCAGCAGTTGGGGGTTCGGTTCCTACGAGCAGTACTTC. Its translation is CASSWGFGSYEQYF.

CDR3 sequence reads: CASSPLSYVDGYTF. CDR3 bases: TGTGCCAGCAGTCCCCTGAGTTATGTCGATGGCTACACCTTC. The chain recombines TRBV27 with TRBJ1-2; D remains unclear. CDR1 is MNHEY and CDR2 is SMNVEV in the germline V gene (reference sequence). V was cut by 5 bases and J by 6 bases, with 16 bases left in between. This CDR3 region has 14 residues.

This clone was observed once. This chain uses TRBV27 with TRBJ2-3; 12 bases align to TRBD2. The V segment lost 2 bases and the J segment 5 bases; nucleotides outside the gene matches: 11. Germline CDR1 is MNHEY and CDR2 is SMNVEV (reference sequence). The CDR3 loop spans 18 amino acids. DNA for the CDR3: TGTGCCAGCAGTTTACTACTAGCGGGAGGTCCTCGGGGAGATACGCAGTATTTT. Translation: CASSLLLAGGPRGDTQYF.

The V call is TRBV25-1, the J call TRBJ1-1; possibly TRBD1 for D (6 bases). The germline gives CDR1 MGHDK, CDR2 SYGVNS. The CDR3 loop spans 13 amino acids. Deletions cut 8 bases from V and 6 bases from J, with 16 bases between. In DNA, the CDR3 is TGTGCCAGCGGAACGACGGACAGCTCTGAAGCTTTCTTT. It codes for CASGTTDSSEAFF.

V is TRBV7-9 and J is TRBJ1-2; TRBD1 might be the D (5 bases). This CDR3 spans 15 amino acids. In germline, CDR1 is SEHNR, CDR2 FQNEAQ (reference sequence). V was trimmed by 1 base and J by 4 bases, leaving 13 bases between them. This CDR3 reads CASSLGGEVPYGYTF. CDR3 bases: TGTGCCAGCAGCTTAGGGGGGGAGGTCCCCTATGGCTACACCTTC.

This clone has a single count. In nucleotides, the CDR3 is TGTGCCAGCACAGTCACAGGGGGTTACGAGCAGTACTTC. Translating gives CASTVTGGYEQYF. The chain recombines TRBV28 with TRBJ2-7, with 8 bases matching TRBD1. This CDR3 has 13 amino acids. Germline-derived CDR1 and CDR2 are MDHEN and SYDVKM. The trim removed 7 bases at V and 4 bases at J, leaving 6 bases unmatched. Combining the CDR3 with reference TRBV28 and TRBJ2-7 gives the whole variable domain DVKVTQSSRYLVKRTGEKVFLECVQDMDHENMFWYRQDPGLGLRLIYFSYDVKMKEKGDIPEGYSVSREKKERFSLILESASTNQTSMYLCASTVTGGYEQYFGPGTRLTVT.

The chain has TRBV11-2 and TRBJ2-7; either TRBD1 or TRBD2 may supply D (7 bases each). The CDR3 is 14 amino acids. With 5 bases removed from V and 5 bases from J, the gap between germline ends came to 16 bases. CDR1 and CDR2 from the germline V gene are SGHAT and FQNNGV. CDR3 nucleotide sequence: TGTGCCAGCAGCCCAGGGGGGGGATGGCACGAGCAGTACTTC. The encoded protein is CASSPGGGWHEQYF.

The J gene is TRBJ2-5, the V gene TRBV11-2; D uncertain. The CDR3 is 14 residues long. CDR1 and CDR2 (germline): SGHAT, FQNNGV. V was pared by 1 base and J by 1 base, with 7 bases between. CDR3 loop: CASSLAWAQETQYF. In DNA, the CDR3 is TGTGCCAGCAGCTTAGCCTGGGCCCAAGAGACCCAGTACTTC.

The chain carries TRBV5-4 and TRBJ2-4; 7 bases are a match to TRBD1. This CDR3 comprises 13 residues. The J segment lost 8 bases and the V segment lost 3 bases, leaving 5 bases of the junction unmatched. Germline V CDR1 and CDR2: SGHNT, YYREEE (reference sequence). CDR3 amino acids: CASSYLQGDIQYF. CDR3 coding DNA: TGTGCCAGCAGCTACCTCCAGGGGGACATTCAGTACTTC. Variable domain in full (rest from reference TRBV5-4 and TRBJ2-4): ETGVTQSPTHLIKTRGQQVTLRCSSQSGHNTVSWYQQALGQGPQFIFQYYREEENGRGNFPPRFSGLQFPNYSSELNVNALELDDSALYLCASSYLQGDIQYFGAGTRLSVL.

The rearrangement uses TRBV9 and TRBJ2-1; 8 nucleotides align to TRBD2. The V gene's germline CDR1 is SGDLS and CDR2 YYNGEE. CDR3 length: 12 amino acids. With V trimmed by 4 bases and J by 12 bases, 6 bases remained unmatched. CDR3 nucleotide sequence: TGTGCCAGCAGCCCGGGGGGGGACTTGCAGTTCTTC. Amino acid sequence: CASSPGGDLQFF.

This clone was picked up one time. The gene calls are TRBV27 and TRBJ2-7, with TRBD2 matching 10 bases. The ends lost 5 bases at V and 2 bases at J; junction bases unmatched: 6. This CDR3 comprises 15 residues. CDR1 MNHEY and CDR2 SMNVEV come from the germline V gene (reference sequence). Here the CDR3 reads CASSQTSGSTYEQYF. The DNA for the CDR3 is TGTGCCAGCAGTCAGACTAGCGGGTCCACCTACGAGCAGTACTTC.

The rearrangement links TRBV6-6 to TRBJ1-1, with D perhaps TRBD1 (6 bases). Germline lookup yields CDR1 MNHNY and CDR2 SVGAGI (reference sequence). Trimming pared 1 base from V and 5 bases from J, leaving 8 bases between. The CDR3 loop spans 13 amino acids. The CDR3 loop reads CASSYYRDTEAFF. CDR3 bases: TGTGCCAGCAGTTACTACAGGGATACTGAAGCTTTCTTT.

The chain is built from TRBV14 and TRBJ2-7, with D possibly matching TRBD1 (6 bases). This CDR3 has 15 residues. V lost 1 base, J lost 0 bases, and 10 bases lay in between. Germline V gene sequence: CDR1 SGHDN, CDR2 FVKESK. The CDR3 bases are TGTGCCAGCAGCCAAGCCTCGGACAGCTCCTACGAGCAGTACTTC. Protein: CASSQASDSSYEQYF.

This sequence joins TRBV7-2 and TRBJ2-1; D is undetermined. The ends were cut back, 2 bases at V and 4 bases at J, with 6 bases in the middle. The CDR3 contains 13 residues. CDR1 and CDR2 (germline): SGHTA, FQGNSA. The CDR3 DNA reads TGTGCCAGCAGCTTATTTGAGTACAATGAGCAGTTCTTC. Translating it yields CASSLFEYNEQFF.

This chain links TRBV27 with TRBJ2-7; 9 bases line up with TRBD2. V shed 6 bases, J shed 2 bases, and the junction held 11 bases outside the gene matches. CDR3 length: 16 amino acids. Germline CDR1 reads MNHEY; CDR2 reads SMNVEV (reference sequence). The CDR3 DNA is TGTGCCAGCAGCACTAGCGGGTCTCATGGGACCTACGAGCAGTACTTC. Translating it yields CASSTSGSHGTYEQYF.

This clone has a single count. The gene calls are TRBV4-3 and TRBJ2-2; D not resolved. The CDR3 totals 16 residues. V lost 0 bases and J 6 bases, leaving 14 bases between the germline ends. The germline V gene encodes CDR1 LGHNA and CDR2 YSLEER. CDR3 amino acids: CASSQDSRDRPGELFF. CDR3 in DNA: TGCGCCAGCAGCCAAGATTCCCGAGATAGGCCCGGGGAGCTGTTTTTT.

CDR3 nucleotides: TGCGCCAGCAGCCAAGTGGGACTAGCGGGAGTTGAGCAGTTCTTC. Translated: CASSQVGLAGVEQFF. The V and J genes are TRBV4-3 and TRBJ2-1, with 14 bases fitting TRBD2. Germline CDR1 reads LGHNA; CDR2 reads YSLEER. CDR3 size: 15 residues. After removal of 1 base from V and 9 bases from J, the junction contained 2 bases not matched to a gene.

The V gene is TRBV27, the J gene TRBJ1-5, with 11 bases fitting TRBD1. The CDR3 runs 17 residues. CDR1 MNHEY and CDR2 SMNVEV come from the germline V gene (reference sequence). With 1 base clipped from V and 0 bases from J, the junction kept 2 bases outside the gene matches. The DNA for the CDR3 is TGTGCCAGCAGTTTATACGGGACAGGGGGTAGCAATCAGCCCCAGCATTTT. Translated, it gives CASSLYGTGGSNQPQHF.

V usage is TRBV11-3 and J usage is TRBJ2-3; no definite D call. Trimming pared 5 bases from V and 4 bases from J, leaving 7 bases between. Germline V CDR1 and CDR2: SGHNT, YENEEA. The CDR3 spans 12 residues. DNA for the CDR3: TGTGCCAGCAGCATTGGGTCAGATACGCAGTATTTT. It translates to CASSIGSDTQYF.

This chain uses TRBV6-6 with TRBJ2-2; D gene uncertain. The CDR3 totals 13 residues. V was trimmed by 0 bases and J by 6 bases, leaving 5 bases between them. CDR1 MNHNY and CDR2 SVGAGI come from the germline V gene (reference sequence). The CDR3 DNA is TGTGCCAGCAGTTACTCTTCCCCCGGGGAGCTGTTTTTT. Amino acid sequence: CASSYSSPGELFF.